The rows below give T cell receptor beta chains drawn from one sample of a study of blood T cell repertoires in COVID-19. Some clones are missing from TCRdb's copy, which holds only in-frame ones; the method was immunoSEQ multiplex PCR. The table lists around 300,000 clones, 70% to 90% of them singletons. Sequenced material: PBMCs or T cells enriched from blood (not recorded which). All receptors derive from a woman aged 25 to 39 who had recovered from COVID-19. CDR3s include the opening cysteine and the closing phenylalanine or tryptophan. The D gene is left open where the match is weak. Rows may omit the clone size; those that give it use once, few, many or a size class.

size,J,D,V,CDR3,DNA
-,TRBJ2-3,TRBD2,TRBV5-4,CASSLSGRALYTQYF,TGTGCCAGCAGCTTATCCGGGAGGGCCTTATATACGCAGTATTTT
-,TRBJ2-2,-,TRBV6-1,CASSERRDSNTGELFF,TGTGCCAGCAGTGAACGGAGGGACTCAAACACCGGGGAGCTGTTTTTT
-,TRBJ1-2,TRBD1,TRBV7-2,CASSLAGTETNYGYTF,TGTGCCAGCAGCTTAGCAGGGACAGAGACTAACTATGGCTACACCTTC
-,TRBJ1-2,-,TRBV2,CASSVTGLSYGYTF,TGTGCCAGCAGCGTGACAGGATTAAGCTATGGCTACACCTTC
-,TRBJ1-1,TRBD1,TRBV15,CATSTQQGLEAFF,TGTGCCACCAGCACACAACAGGGGCTGGAAGCTTTCTTT
-,TRBJ2-1,TRBD2,TRBV11-2,CASSRGPLLLAGVRNEQFF,TGTGCCAGCAGCCGAGGTCCCCTTCTACTAGCGGGAGTAAGGAATGAGCAGTTCTTC
-,TRBJ1-3,-,TRBV2,CASSEVRAEISGNTIYF,TGTGCCAGCAGTGAAGTGCGGGCAGAGATCTCTGGAAACACCATATATTTT
-,TRBJ2-6,-,TRBV10-2,CASRLHKSSSGANVLTF,TGCGCCAGCAGGTTACATAAATCCAGCTCTGGGGCCAACGTCCTGACTTTC
-,TRBJ1-2,TRBD1,TRBV4-1,CASSQVGDRGAYGYTF,TGCGCCAGCAGCCAAGTAGGGGACAGGGGTGCGTATGGCTACACCTTC
-,TRBJ2-7,TRBD2,TRBV7-9,CASSSSLAGGYEQYF,TGTGCCAGCAGCTCCTCACTAGCGGGAGGCTACGAGCAGTACTTC
few,TRBJ1-1,-,TRBV6-5,CASTYEARLRAFF,TGTGCCAGCACCTACGAGGCCAGACTTAGGGCTTTCTTT
-,TRBJ2-2,TRBD2,TRBV27,CASTTGGRSGELFF,TGTGCCAGCACCACGGGGGGTCGGTCCGGGGAGCTGTTTTTT
few,TRBJ1-2,TRBD1,TRBV5-1,CASSRTTGEQGYTF,TGCGCCAGCAGCCGTACCACAGGGGAACAGGGCTACACCTTC
once,TRBJ2-1,TRBD2,TRBV24-1,CATSDPLAGEGNEQFF,TGTGCCACCAGTGACCCCCTAGCGGGAGAAGGGAATGAGCAGTTCTTC
few,TRBJ2-7,-,TRBV5-6,CASSLGSHLYEQYF,TGTGCCAGCAGCTTGGGGAGCCACCTCTACGAGCAGTACTTC
-,TRBJ1-2,TRBD1,TRBV5-1,CASSLGTGNRNGYTF,TGCGCCAGCAGCTTAGGGACAGGGAATCGGAATGGCTACACCTTC
-,TRBJ1-2,-,TRBV28,CASSANLYGYTF,TGTGCCAGCAGTGCAAACCTATATGGCTACACCTTC
-,TRBJ2-7,-,TRBV15,CATSRDIGQRSYEQYF,TGTGCCACCAGCAGAGATATCGGACAGCGCTCCTACGAGCAGTACTTC
-,TRBJ1-5,-,TRBV30,CAWSEQQGYQPQHF,TGTGCCTGGAGTGAACAACAGGGATATCAGCCCCAGCATTTT
-,TRBJ2-5,-,TRBV3-1/TRBV3-2,CASSLQTPTRRETQYF,TGTGCCAGCAGCCTTCAAACACCGACTAGACGGGAGACCCAGTACTTC
-,TRBJ2-3,-,TRBV7-6,CASSPQARITDTQYF,TGTGCCAGCAGCCCCCAGGCCCGAATCACAGATACGCAGTATTTT
-,TRBJ2-7,-,TRBV5-6,CASSRGQFYGEEQYF,TGTGCCAGCAGTCGAGGACAGTTTTATGGCGAGGAGCAGTACTTC
-,TRBJ1-3,-,TRBV19,CASTHVGARQAEGNTIYF,TGTGCCAGTACCCATGTCGGGGCCCGACAGGCGGAAGGAAACACCATATATTTT
-,TRBJ1-1,-,TRBV10-3,CAISESGGGNTEAFF,TGTGCCATCAGTGAGTCCGGGGGTGGGAACACTGAAGCTTTCTTT
-,TRBJ2-1,-,TRBV7-2,CASSLEGGGFYNEQFF,TGTGCCAGCAGCTTAGAGGGAGGGGGATTTTACAATGAGCAGTTCTTC
-,TRBJ2-3,TRBD2,TRBV6-5,CATESGLVTDTQYF,TGTGCCACCGAATCGGGACTAGTAACAGATACGCAGTATTTT
-,TRBJ1-2,-,TRBV27,CASRDIAYGYTF,TGTGCCAGCAGAGACATTGCCTATGGCTACACCTTC
-,TRBJ1-1,TRBD1,TRBV7-9,CASSQTGEAFF,TGTGCCAGCAGCCAGACAGGGGAAGCTTTCTTT
-,TRBJ1-6,TRBD1,TRBV7-9,CASSRWTGVGDSPLHF,TGTGCCAGCAGCCGTTGGACAGGGGTGGGTGATTCACCCCTCCACTTT
-,TRBJ1-5,-,TRBV7-5,CARSLRKGAVKYSNQPQHF,TGTGCCAGAAGCTTACGGAAGGGGGCTGTCAAATATAGCAATCAGCCCCAGCATTTT
-,TRBJ2-2,TRBD2,TRBV5-4,CASSSAAREGPYGELFF,TGTGCCAGCAGCTCGGCGGCGCGGGAGGGCCCCTACGGGGAGCTGTTTTTT
-,TRBJ2-7,TRBD1,TRBV27,CASSSYARGYEQYF,TGTGCCAGCAGTTCGTATGCCAGGGGGTACGAGCAGTACTTC
-,TRBJ2-7,-,TRBV2,CASSRGSDYEQYF,TGTGCCAGCAGCAGGGGATCGGACTACGAGCAGTACTTC
-,TRBJ1-4,-,TRBV2,CASSAMTEGELFF,TGTGCCAGCAGTGCCATGACTGAGGGGGAACTGTTTTTT
once,TRBJ2-7,-,TRBV19,CASSIAGQGGYEQYF,TGTGCCAGTAGTATCGCGGGGCAGGGCGGCTACGAGCAGTACTTC
-,TRBJ1-1,TRBD1,TRBV5-1,CASSFRPGGMNTEAFF,TGCGCCAGCAGCTTCCGGCCAGGGGGGATGAACACTGAAGCTTTCTTT